This entry concerns a single T cell receptor beta chain. The antigen is unknown. 5'RACE template switching produced TCR cDNA carrying a universal primer site and UMIs. A single record per CDR3 protein comes from TCRdb applying MiXCR to the 5' RACE reads. The data show hundreds of thousands of distinct CDR3 sequences, approximately 13% seen once. Germline V gene data show CDR1 as LGHNA and CDR2 as YSLEER. The CDR3 spans 18 residues. The ends lost 0 bases at V and 3 bases at J; junction bases unmatched: 7. This sample was included in a study of T cells after yellow fever vaccination. The wider study: Preparation used SMART-Seq v4 Ultra Low Input for the low-cell-number fractions. Study-wide results and limits: Researchers noted that a small share of clonotypes showed up in both CD4 and CD8 compartments.

The TCR sequence derives from a young man who received the YFV17D yellow fever vaccine. The source material was PBMCs, sampled on the day of the yellow fever booster vaccination. This chain links TRBV4-3 with TRBJ2-7; 14 bases agree with TRBD2. The chain's CDR3 is CASSQDPGGLAGGYEQYF. CDR3 DNA: TGCGCCAGCAGCCAAGACCCAGGCGGACTAGCGGGAGGCTACGAGCAGTACTTC.